The clone carrying this T cell receptor (beta chain) was recorded many times. The antigen is undetermined. The junction departs from the called germline gene at one end, perhaps through a read error. Clinical symptoms, serum thyroxine, TRAb, thyroid ultrasound and orbital computed tomography informed diagnoses. These data belong to a study of T cells in Graves' hyperthyroidism and ophthalmopathy. RNA transcripts gave rise to amplified TCR beta CDR3 regions. First-round RT-PCR of the TCR CDR3 relied on the HTBI primer set. TCRdb passed the multiplex PCR reads through MiXCR, listing each CDR3 protein once. This table holds roughly 750,000 distinct CDR3 sequences, about a sixth found once. CDR3 length equals 13 residues. CDR1 and CDR2 (germline): MNHNS, SASEGT. Study results and limitations: The model foresaw ophthalmopathy a median approximately 6.3 months prior to onset. Blood also contained most expanded thyroid clonotypes above 0.001.

The J gene is TRBJ2-7, the V gene TRBV6-1, with D unresolved. The clonotype originates from a man aged 18 to 35 with Graves' hyperthyroidism. Material: blood. The CDR3 here is CASTEYKSYEQYF. DNA for the CDR3: TGTGCCAGCACTGAATACAAGAGCTACGAGCAGTACTTC.